The 30 T cell receptor beta chains below were found in one sample sequenced in a study of shared clonotypes between healthy human individuals. Assay: immunoSEQ multiplex PCR; the TCRdb copy retains only in-frame clones and omits some. This table holds 450,000 to 500,000 clones, around 73% found once. Sequenced: PBMCs. The origin of the receptors is a woman in her 40s in good health. Some clones in this sample may be carry-over from other donors' samples.

This clone came up once. The genes are TRBV6-1 and TRBJ2-1, with TRBD2 identical over 12 bases. This CDR3 spans 17 amino acids. Germline CDR1 MNHNS, CDR2 SASEGT. Trimming cost V 1 base and J 8 bases; bases outside gene matches: 9. The CDR3 sequence: CASSEVLTSGSSYEQFF. The CDR3 DNA follows: TGTGCCAGCAGTGAAGTGTTGACTAGCGGGAGTAGCTATGAGCAGTTCTTC.

The rearrangement uses TRBV15 and TRBJ2-3; D is undetermined. The ends were cut back, 5 bases at V and 2 bases at J, with 14 bases in the middle. Germline V gene lookup returns CDR1 LNHNV and CDR2 YYDKDF (reference sequence). The CDR3 covers 15 residues. CDR3 nucleotide sequence: TGTGCCACCAGCCGAGCAGCCGGCCTCACAGATACGCAGTATTTT. Amino acids: CATSRAAGLTDTQYF.

The rearrangement joins TRBV9 to TRBJ1-3; D not resolved. Germline V lookup: CDR1 SGDLS, CDR2 YYNGEE. The CDR3 sequence is 14 residues long. V lost 4 bases and J 9 bases, leaving 17 bases between the germline ends. The DNA for the CDR3 is TGTGCCAGCAGCCCTGAGAGTTCCTTAGTCACCATATATTTT. Its translation: CASSPESSLVTIYF.

Points on this clone: This likely stems from a read error, as it lies one base from a far larger clone. This CDR3 reads CSVGRSGGLINEQFF. CDR3 nucleotide sequence: TGCAGCGTTGGACGATCGGGGGGGCTGATCAATGAGCAGTTCTTC. The V gene is TRBV29-1, the J gene TRBJ2-1; 8 nucleotides align to TRBD2. Germline assignment: CDR1 SQVTM and CDR2 ANQGSEA. Trimming took 4 bases from V and 6 from J; bases not matched to a gene: 11. This CDR3 spans 15 amino acids.

Regarding this clone: Sequence at one end of the junction differs from germline and may be a read error. The chain is built from TRBV7-9 and TRBJ1-4, with no clear D. Germline V lookup: CDR1 SEHNR, CDR2 FQNEAQ (reference sequence). CDR3 length: 14 amino acids. CDR3 coding DNA: TGTGTCAGCAGTATTGTGGGCATAGGGGAAAAACTGTTTTTT. This sequence encodes CVSSIVGIGEKLFF.

This clone was seen only once. The CDR3: CASRTGGQPQHF. CDR3 nucleotide sequence: TGTGCCAGTCGGACAGGCGGCCAGCCCCAGCATTTT. This chain connects TRBV21-1 to TRBJ1-5; the D call TRBD1 from the table was never checked on the DNA. TRBV21-1 is classified as a pseudogene. The CDR3 runs 12 residues.

V usage is TRBV6-5 and J usage is TRBJ2-2; the D is unclear. Germline CDR1 MNHEY, CDR2 SVGAGI. The ends were cut back, 0 bases at V and 4 bases at J, with 9 bases in the middle. The CDR3 has 15 amino acids. Here the CDR3 DNA reads TGTGCCAGCAGTTACTCGGTCGGCAGCACCGGGGAGCTGTTTTTT. Translation: CASSYSVGSTGELFF.

The CDR3 is CASSDRQGSNTEAFF. The DNA of the CDR3 is TGCGCCAGCAGTGATAGGCAGGGGAGTAATACTGAAGCTTTCTTT. This chain uses TRBV10-1 with TRBJ1-1; possible D gene TRBD1, 6 bases. Per germline, CDR1 WNHNN and CDR2 SYGVQD (reference sequence). The CDR3 covers 15 residues. Trimming took 3 bases from V and 5 from J, leaving 16 bases between them.

V gene TRBV28 combines with J gene TRBJ2-3; the match to TRBD2 covers 11 bases. V was pared by 3 bases and J by 0 bases, with 11 bases of the junction left unmatched. CDR3 length: 19 amino acids. Germline-derived CDR1 and CDR2 are MDHEN and SYDVKM. CDR3 protein: CASSFWASGRSASTDTQYF. In DNA, the CDR3 is TGTGCCAGCAGTTTTTGGGCTAGCGGGAGGAGTGCTAGCACAGATACGCAGTATTTT.

This clone has a single count. The rearrangement uses TRBV19 and TRBJ1-4; D is undetermined. V was clipped by 5 bases and J by 5 bases, with 12 bases between them. The CDR3 is 14 residues long. Germline loops: CDR1 LNHDA, CDR2 SQIVND (reference sequence). The CDR3, as DNA: TGTGCCAGTAGTCCGGGCCCATCAAATGAAAAACTGTTTTTT. Translation: CASSPGPSNEKLFF.

This clone turned up a few times. V and J are TRBV2 and TRBJ2-1, with 14 bases aligning to TRBD2. The length of the CDR3 is 15 residues. Germline CDR1 and CDR2: SNHLY and FYNNEI. V lost 6 bases to trimming and J lost 8 bases; unmatched junction nucleotides: 6. The CDR3: CASSKGTSGSYEQFF. The CDR3 nucleotides are TGTGCCAGCAGCAAAGGGACTAGCGGGAGCTATGAGCAGTTCTTC.

This chain connects TRBV30 to TRBJ1-4, with TRBD1 matching 7 bases. Germline V gene data show CDR1 as GTSNPN and CDR2 as SVGIG (reference sequence). V lost 4 bases and J lost 7; bases outside the gene matches: 6. The CDR3 loop spans 13 amino acids. The CDR3 DNA follows: TGTGCCTGGACCCCGGGACAGACTGAAAAACTGTTTTTT. Translated, it gives CAWTPGQTEKLFF.

The gene calls are TRBV4-1 and TRBJ2-3, with TRBD1 matching over 11 bases. V lost 3 bases, J lost 4 bases, and 12 bases stayed unmatched. The CDR3 loop spans 18 amino acids. Germline lookup yields CDR1 MGHRA and CDR2 YSYEKL. The DNA of the CDR3 is TGCGCCAGCAGCCAGGCGATACTAGGACAGGGGGCGTCAGATACGCAGTATTTT. Amino acids: CASSQAILGQGASDTQYF.

CDR3 protein: CASSVNSGASGETQYF. The CDR3, as DNA: TGTGCCAGCAGTGTGAATAGCGGAGCCTCCGGAGAGACCCAGTACTTC. The chain carries TRBV2 and TRBJ2-5; a possible D gene is TRBD2 (6 bases). Deletions cut 4 bases from V and 4 bases from J, with 19 bases between. The V gene's germline CDR1 is SNHLY and CDR2 FYNNEI. This CDR3 is 16 amino acids long. The variable domain in full, completed from reference TRBV2 and TRBJ2-5, reads EPEVTQTPSHQVTQMGQEVILRCVPISNHLYFYWYRQILGQKVEFLVSFYNNEISEKSEIFDDQFSVERPDGSNFTLKIRSTKLEDSAMYFCASSVNSGASGETQYFGPGTRLLVL.

The rearrangement links TRBV5-1 to TRBJ2-2, with TRBD2 matching 9 bases. This CDR3 is 17 amino acids long. The trim removed 0 bases at V and 5 bases at J, leaving 8 bases unmatched. The V gene's germline CDR1 is SGHRS and CDR2 YFSETQ. The CDR3 here is CASSLAIGSGRTGELFF. In DNA, the CDR3 is TGCGCCAGCAGCTTGGCGATAGGTAGCGGGAGAACCGGGGAGCTGTTTTTT.

This sequence joins TRBV18 and TRBJ2-7; 7 nucleotides line up with TRBD2. The CDR3 totals 16 residues. The J segment lost 3 bases and the V segment lost 4 bases, leaving 12 bases of the junction unmatched. Germline assignment: CDR1 KGHSH and CDR2 LQKENI. The CDR3 nucleotides read TGTGCCAGCTCACGGCAGGGAGGGGTGGGGAACTACGAGCAGTACTTC. Encoded protein: CASSRQGGVGNYEQYF.

J is TRBJ2-5 and V is TRBV4-3, with D perhaps TRBD2 (6 bases). The J call may be mistaken, given a closer DNA end match to TRBJ2-7. This CDR3 contains 15 residues. Germline CDR1 reads LGHNA; CDR2 reads YSLEER. CDR3 region: CASSQVGAAGYEQYF. The CDR3 coding sequence is TGCGCCAGCAGCCAAGTAGGGGCGGCGGGATACGAGCAGTACTTC.

The J gene is TRBJ1-5, the V gene TRBV28, with TRBD1 as a possible D gene (6 bases). CDR1 is MDHEN and CDR2 is SYDVKM in the germline V gene. V lost 3 bases, J lost 2 bases, and 11 bases lay in between. The CDR3 spans 15 residues. The CDR3 loop is CASSFGGGGNQPQHF. CDR3 coding DNA: TGTGCCAGCAGTTTCGGGGGCGGGGGCAATCAGCCCCAGCATTTT.

For this clone: The likely explanation is a read error, given a far larger clone one base away. V is TRBV28 and J is TRBJ2-6, with D unclear. The CDR3 loop spans 16 amino acids. Germline CDR1 and CDR2: MDHEN and SYDVKM. DNA of the CDR3: TGTGCCCGCAGTTACTCCGGTATCTCTGGGGCCAACGTCCTGACTTTC. Its protein product is CARSYSGISGANVLTF.

Details on this clone: Other DNA variants within this sample encode the same CDR3. This chain links TRBV7-3 with TRBJ2-2; D call uncertain. The V end was cut by 5 bases, the J end by 2 bases, with 6 bases between. CDR1 is SGHTA, CDR2 FQGTGA, per germline. The CDR3 totals 13 residues. The CDR3 region is CASSRSNTGELFF. Written as DNA, the CDR3 is TGTGCCAGCAGCCGGAGCAACACCGGGGAGCTGTTTTTT.

This chain joins TRBV7-9 and TRBJ2-3; TRBD2 matches 11 bases. Trimming took 4 bases from V and 4 from J; bases not matched to a gene: 4. This CDR3 contains 15 residues. The germline CDR1 and CDR2 sequences are SEHNR and FQNEAQ (reference sequence). DNA of the CDR3: TGTGCCAGCAGCTATGGGGGACTAGCGGCAGATACGCAGTATTTT. Translated: CASSYGGLAADTQYF.

The chain combines TRBV4-2 with TRBJ1-3; 7 bases line up with TRBD1. In germline, CDR1 is LGHNA, CDR2 YNFKEQ. The CDR3 length is 16 residues. The junction had 5 bases not matched to a gene; V was cut back by 3 bases and J by 0 bases. The CDR3 nucleotides read TGTGCCAGCAGCCAGAATTGGGACAGCTCTGGAAACACCATATATTTT. Protein: CASSQNWDSSGNTIYF.

The gene calls are TRBV15 and TRBJ2-3, with D perhaps TRBD2 (5 bases). V shed 3 bases and J shed 3 bases, with 10 bases lying between them. This CDR3 contains 14 residues. The V gene's germline CDR1 is LNHNV and CDR2 YYDKDF (reference sequence). The CDR3 DNA reads as TGTGCCACCAGCAGTATGAGGGCGACAGATACGCAGTATTTT. Protein: CATSSMRATDTQYF.

The chain couples TRBV19 to TRBJ2-2, with D tentatively TRBD2 (6 bases). The CDR3 runs 15 residues. The germline CDR1 and CDR2 sequences are LNHDA and SQIVND (reference sequence). The V and J ends lost 7 bases and 1 base respectively, with 13 bases between them. The CDR3 loop reads CASTPWGENTGELFF. The CDR3 region has the DNA TGTGCCAGTACCCCATGGGGGGAGAACACCGGGGAGCTGTTTTTT.

The chain employs TRBV7-3 and TRBJ2-1; D unresolved. The CDR3 runs 13 residues. Germline loops: CDR1 SGHTA, CDR2 FQGTGA. The germline V and J ends were trimmed by 2 bases and 7 bases, with 9 bases remaining between them. This CDR3 is CASSLSPGNEQFF. The CDR3 nucleotides read TGTGCCAGCAGCTTATCTCCCGGGAATGAGCAGTTCTTC.

This sequence joins TRBV14 and TRBJ2-1; the match to TRBD2 covers 7 bases. The CDR3 extends over 13 amino acids. V dropped 10 bases and J dropped 14; count of bases not matched to a gene: 17. Germline-derived CDR1 and CDR2 are SGHDN and FVKESK. In nucleotides, the CDR3 is TGTGCCACCAAGGCTACAAGGGGAGGGGAGAAGTTCTTC. Its protein product is CATKATRGGEKFF.

This chain joins TRBV25-1 and TRBJ2-3; D is unresolved. The germline V gene has CDR1 MGHDK and CDR2 SYGVNS. The V gene lost 7 bases and the J gene lost 5 bases, with 7 bases spanning the gap. There are 11 residues in the CDR3. The CDR3 loop reads CASKVGDTQYF. The CDR3 DNA reads TGTGCCAGCAAGGTTGGAGATACGCAGTATTTT.

This chain uses TRBV10-2 with TRBJ2-1, with TRBD2 matching over 8 bases. The V gene end was trimmed by 3 bases and the J gene end by 1 base; junction bases not matched to a gene: 5. Germline CDR1 and CDR2: WSHSY and SAAADI. The CDR3 is 16 amino acids. The chain's CDR3 is CASSEPSGRSYNEQFF. The DNA for the CDR3 is TGCGCCAGCAGTGAACCAAGCGGGAGATCCTACAATGAGCAGTTCTTC.

The rearrangement links TRBV15 to TRBJ2-3; 7 nucleotides match TRBD1. J was trimmed by 5 bases and V by 0 bases; bases with no gene match: 5. The CDR3 is 15 residues long. Germline V gene lookup returns CDR1 LNHNV and CDR2 YYDKDF (reference sequence). The CDR3, as DNA: TGTGCCACCAGCAGAGAAGGGGGCGCAGGAGATACGCAGTATTTT. This gives the protein CATSREGGAGDTQYF.

The chain carries TRBV4-3 and TRBJ2-1, with 7 bases identical to TRBD2. This CDR3 region has 15 residues. Germline-derived CDR1 and CDR2 are LGHNA and YSLEER. With V trimmed by 0 bases and J by 7 bases, 6 bases remained unmatched. CDR3 in amino acids: CASSQERLARNEQFF. The CDR3 coding sequence is TGCGCCAGCAGCCAAGAGCGACTAGCCCGGAATGAGCAGTTCTTC.